The clone carrying this T cell receptor beta chain was counted once. This entry belongs to a study of cytotoxic CD8 clonotypes in ibrutinib-treated CLL. Germline values: CDR1 SGHRS, CDR2 YFSETQ. The CDR3 consists of 13 residues. The germline V and J ends were trimmed by 4 bases and 2 bases, with 9 bases remaining between them. Generated by immunoSEQ multiplex PCR, the TCRdb table keeps only in-frame clones and is missing some. Of roughly 100,000 clones in the sample, almost 80% were seen once. The clonotype comes from a human donor with chronic lymphocytic leukemia. This chain joins TRBV5-1 and TRBJ2-5, with D unresolved. Sequencing used PBMCs, obtained after 12 months of ibrutinib treatment. CDR3 residues: CASSRGRQETQYF. DNA of the CDR3: TGCGCCAGCAGCCGCGGACGGCAAGAGACCCAGTACTTC.